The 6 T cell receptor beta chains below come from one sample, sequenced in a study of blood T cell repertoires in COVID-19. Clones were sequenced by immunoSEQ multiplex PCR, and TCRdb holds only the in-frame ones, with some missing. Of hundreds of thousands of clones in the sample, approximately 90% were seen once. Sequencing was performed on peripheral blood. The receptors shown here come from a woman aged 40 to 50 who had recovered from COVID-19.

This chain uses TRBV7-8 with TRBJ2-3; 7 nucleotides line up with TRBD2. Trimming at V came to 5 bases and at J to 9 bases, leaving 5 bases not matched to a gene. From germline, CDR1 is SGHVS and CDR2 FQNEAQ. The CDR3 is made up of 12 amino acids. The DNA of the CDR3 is TGTGCCAGCAGCCCTAGCGGAACCACGCAGTATTTT. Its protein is CASSPSGTTQYF. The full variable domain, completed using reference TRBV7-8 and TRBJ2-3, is GAGVSQSPRYKVAKRGQDVALRCDPISGHVSLFWYQQALGQGPEFLTYFQNEAQLDKSGLPSDRFFAERPEGSVSTLKIQRTQQEDSAVYLCASSPSGTTQYFGPGTRLTVL.

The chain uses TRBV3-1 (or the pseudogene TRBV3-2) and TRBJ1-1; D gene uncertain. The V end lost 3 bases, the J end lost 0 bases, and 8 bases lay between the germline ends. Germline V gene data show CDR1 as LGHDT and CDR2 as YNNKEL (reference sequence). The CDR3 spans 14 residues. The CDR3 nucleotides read TGTGCCAGCAGCCAGGCTGGGCTGAACACTGAAGCTTTCTTT. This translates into CASSQAGLNTEAFF.

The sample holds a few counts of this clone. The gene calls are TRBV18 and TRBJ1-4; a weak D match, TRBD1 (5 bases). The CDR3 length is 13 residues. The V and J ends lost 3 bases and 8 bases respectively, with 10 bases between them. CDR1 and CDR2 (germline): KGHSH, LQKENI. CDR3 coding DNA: TGTGCCAGCTCACCGGTCGGGGGGGAAAAACTGTTTTTT. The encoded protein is CASSPVGGEKLFF.

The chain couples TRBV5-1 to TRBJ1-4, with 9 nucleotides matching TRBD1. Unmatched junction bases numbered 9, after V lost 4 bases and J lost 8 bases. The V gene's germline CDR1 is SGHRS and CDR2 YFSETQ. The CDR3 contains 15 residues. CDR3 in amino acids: CASSPLQGAREKLFF. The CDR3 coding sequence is TGCGCCAGCAGCCCATTACAGGGGGCACGGGAAAAACTGTTTTTT.

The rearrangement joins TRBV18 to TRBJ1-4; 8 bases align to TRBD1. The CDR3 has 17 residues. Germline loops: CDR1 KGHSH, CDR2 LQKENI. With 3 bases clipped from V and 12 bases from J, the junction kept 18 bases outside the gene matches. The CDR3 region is CASSPQPGGLGNEELFF. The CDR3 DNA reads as TGTGCCAGCTCACCCCAACCAGGGGGCTTGGGGAATGAGGAACTGTTTTTT.

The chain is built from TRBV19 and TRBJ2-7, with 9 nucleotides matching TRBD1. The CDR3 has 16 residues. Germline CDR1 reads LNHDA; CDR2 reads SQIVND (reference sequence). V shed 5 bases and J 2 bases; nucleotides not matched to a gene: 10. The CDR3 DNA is TGTGCCAGTAGTCATATCCGGGACAGGGCTCCCTACGAGCAGTACTTC. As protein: CASSHIRDRAPYEQYF. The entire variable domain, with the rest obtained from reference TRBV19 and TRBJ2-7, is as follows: DGGITQSPKYLFRKEGQNVTLSCEQNLNHDAMYWYRQDPGQGLRLIYYSQIVNDFQKGDIAEGYSVSREKKESFPLTVTSAQKNPTAFYLCASSHIRDRAPYEQYFGPGTRLTVT.